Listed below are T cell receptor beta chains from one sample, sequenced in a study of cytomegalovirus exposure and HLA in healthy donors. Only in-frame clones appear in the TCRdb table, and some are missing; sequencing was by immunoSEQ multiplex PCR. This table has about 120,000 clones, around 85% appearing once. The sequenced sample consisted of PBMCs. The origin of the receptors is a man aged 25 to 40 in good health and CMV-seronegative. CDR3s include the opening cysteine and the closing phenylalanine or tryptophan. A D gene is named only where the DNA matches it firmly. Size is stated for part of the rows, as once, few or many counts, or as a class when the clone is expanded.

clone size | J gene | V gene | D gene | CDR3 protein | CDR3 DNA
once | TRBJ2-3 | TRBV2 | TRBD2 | CTSTGGVRTDTQYF | TGTACCAGTACCGGGGGGGTTCGGACAGATACGCAGTATTTT
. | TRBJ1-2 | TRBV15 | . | CATSTSRAGYGYTF | TGTGCCACCAGCACGTCCAGGGCTGGCTATGGCTACACCTTC
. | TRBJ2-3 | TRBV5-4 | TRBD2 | CASSTFGEGRTQYF | TGTGCCAGCAGCACCTTTGGGGAGGGAAGGACGCAGTATTTT
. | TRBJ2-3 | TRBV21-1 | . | CASSCSGGTDTQYF | TGTGCCAGCAGCTGTAGCGGGGGCACAGATACGCAGTATTTT
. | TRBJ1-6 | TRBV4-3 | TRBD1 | CASSQGQGFASPLHF | TGCGCCAGCAGCCAAGGACAGGGGTTCGCTTCACCCCTCCACTTT
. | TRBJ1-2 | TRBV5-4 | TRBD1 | CASSPGQGVDYGYTF | TGTGCCAGCAGCCCGGGACAGGGGGTGGACTATGGCTACACCTTC
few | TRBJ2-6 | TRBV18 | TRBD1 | CASSHDRGPSSGANVLTF | TGTGCCAGCTCACATGACAGGGGGCCGTCCTCTGGGGCCAACGTCCTGACTTTC
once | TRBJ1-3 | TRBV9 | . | CASSPAERARENTIYF | TGTGCCAGCAGCCCAGCGGAGAGGGCTCGAGAAAACACCATATATTTT
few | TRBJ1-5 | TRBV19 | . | CASSISGGNQPQHF | TGTGCCAGTAGTATATCCGGGGGCAATCAGCCCCAGCATTTT
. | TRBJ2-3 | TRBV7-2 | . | CASSSYTDTQYF | TGTGCCAGCAGCTCGTACACAGATACGCAGTATTTT
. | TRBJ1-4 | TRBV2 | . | CASILEGSEKLFF | TGTGCCAGCATACTTGAGGGAAGTGAAAAACTGTTTTTT
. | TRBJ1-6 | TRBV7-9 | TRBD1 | CASSAGDRVSSYNSPLHF | TGTGCCAGCAGCGCAGGGGACAGGGTATCTTCCTATAATTCACCCCTCCACTTT
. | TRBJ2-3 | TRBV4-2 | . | CASSSGGRTTDTQYF | TGTGCCAGCAGCTCGGGGGGCCGTACCACAGATACGCAGTATTTT
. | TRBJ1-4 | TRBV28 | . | CASSSVQGGGEKLFF | TGTGCCAGCAGCTCGGTCCAGGGTGGCGGTGAAAAACTGTTTTTT
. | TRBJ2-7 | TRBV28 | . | CASIRRQTYEQYF | TGTGCCAGCATCAGGAGGCAGACCTACGAGCAGTACTTC
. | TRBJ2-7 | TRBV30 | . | CAWSERGYEQYF | TGTGCCTGGAGTGAGCGCGGCTACGAGCAGTACTTC
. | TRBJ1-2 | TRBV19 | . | CASNKRWGDYGYTF | TGTGCCAGTAATAAGAGGTGGGGAGACTATGGCTACACCTTC
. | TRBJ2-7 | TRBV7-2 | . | CASSLAYSYEQYF | TGTGCCAGCAGCTTAGCGTACTCCTACGAGCAGTACTTC
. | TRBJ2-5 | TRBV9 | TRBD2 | CASSVGRSGGARGTQYF | TGTGCCAGCAGCGTAGGAAGGAGCGGGGGGGCTCGGGGGACCCAGTACTTC